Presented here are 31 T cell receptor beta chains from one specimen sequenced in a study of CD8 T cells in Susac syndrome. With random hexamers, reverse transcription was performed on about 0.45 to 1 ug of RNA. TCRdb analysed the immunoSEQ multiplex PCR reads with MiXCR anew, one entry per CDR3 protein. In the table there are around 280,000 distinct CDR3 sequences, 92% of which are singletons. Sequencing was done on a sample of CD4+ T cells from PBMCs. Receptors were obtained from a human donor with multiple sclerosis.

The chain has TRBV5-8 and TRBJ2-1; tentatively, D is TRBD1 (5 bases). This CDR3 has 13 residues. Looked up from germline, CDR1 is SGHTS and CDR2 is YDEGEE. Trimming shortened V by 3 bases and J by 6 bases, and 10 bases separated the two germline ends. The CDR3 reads CASSSTRGNEQFF. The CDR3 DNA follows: TGTGCCAGCAGCTCTACAAGGGGCAATGAGCAGTTCTTC. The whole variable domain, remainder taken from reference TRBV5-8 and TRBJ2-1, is EAGVTQSPTHLIKTRGQQATLRCSPISGHTSVYWYQQALGLGLQFLLWYDEGEERNRGNFPPRFSGRQFPNYSSELNVNALELEDSALYLCASSSTRGNEQFFGPGTRLTVL.

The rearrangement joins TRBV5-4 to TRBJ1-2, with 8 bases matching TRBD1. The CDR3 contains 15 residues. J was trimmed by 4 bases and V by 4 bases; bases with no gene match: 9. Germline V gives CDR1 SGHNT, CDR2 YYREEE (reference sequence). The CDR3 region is CASSTDLTGAYGYTF. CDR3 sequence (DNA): TGTGCCAGCAGCACGGACCTGACAGGGGCCTATGGCTACACCTTC.

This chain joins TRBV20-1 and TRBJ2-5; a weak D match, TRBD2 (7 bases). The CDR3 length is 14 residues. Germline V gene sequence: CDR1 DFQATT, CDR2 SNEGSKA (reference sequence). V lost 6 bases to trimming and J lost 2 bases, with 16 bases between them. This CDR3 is CSAAGVAGQETQYF. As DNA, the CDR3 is TGCAGTGCCGCAGGGGTAGCGGGTCAAGAGACCCAGTACTTC.

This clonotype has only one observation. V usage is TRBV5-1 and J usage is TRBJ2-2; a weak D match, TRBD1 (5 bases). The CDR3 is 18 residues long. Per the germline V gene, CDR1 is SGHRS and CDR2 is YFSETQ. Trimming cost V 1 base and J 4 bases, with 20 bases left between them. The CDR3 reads CASSLRFDHLTGTGELFF. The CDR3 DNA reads TGCGCCAGCAGCTTGAGATTTGACCACCTCACAGGCACCGGGGAGCTGTTTTTT.

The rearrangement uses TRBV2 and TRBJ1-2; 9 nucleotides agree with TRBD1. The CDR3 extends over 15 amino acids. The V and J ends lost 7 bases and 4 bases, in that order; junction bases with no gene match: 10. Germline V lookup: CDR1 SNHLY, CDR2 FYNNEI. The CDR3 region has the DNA TGTGCCAGCAATATAAACAGGGGGCTCGGCTATGGCTACACCTTC. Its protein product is CASNINRGLGYGYTF. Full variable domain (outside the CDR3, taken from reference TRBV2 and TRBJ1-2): EPEVTQTPSHQVTQMGQEVILRCVPISNHLYFYWYRQILGQKVEFLVSFYNNEISEKSEIFDDQFSVERPDGSNFTLKIRSTKLEDSAMYFCASNINRGLGYGYTFGSGTRLTVV.

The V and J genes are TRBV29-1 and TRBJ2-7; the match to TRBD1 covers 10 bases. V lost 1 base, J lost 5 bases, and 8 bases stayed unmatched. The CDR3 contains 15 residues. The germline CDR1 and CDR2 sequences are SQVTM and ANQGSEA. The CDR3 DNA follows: TGCAGCGTTGAAGCCGGACAGGGGGGGACCCACGAGCAGTACTTC. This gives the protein CSVEAGQGGTHEQYF.

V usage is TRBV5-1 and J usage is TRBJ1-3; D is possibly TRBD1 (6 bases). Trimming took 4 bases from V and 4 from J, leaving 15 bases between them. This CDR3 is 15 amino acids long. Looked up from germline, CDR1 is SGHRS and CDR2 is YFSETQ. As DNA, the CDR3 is TGCGCCAGCAGCGCCGGAGGACAGCGAGGAAACACCATATATTTT. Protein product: CASSAGGQRGNTIYF.

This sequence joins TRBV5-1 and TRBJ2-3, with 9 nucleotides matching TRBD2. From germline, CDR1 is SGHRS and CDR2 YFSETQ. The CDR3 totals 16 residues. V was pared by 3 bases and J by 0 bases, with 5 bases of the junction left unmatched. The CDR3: CASSWRLAESTDTQYF. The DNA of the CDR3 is TGCGCCAGCAGCTGGAGACTAGCGGAGAGCACAGATACGCAGTATTTT.

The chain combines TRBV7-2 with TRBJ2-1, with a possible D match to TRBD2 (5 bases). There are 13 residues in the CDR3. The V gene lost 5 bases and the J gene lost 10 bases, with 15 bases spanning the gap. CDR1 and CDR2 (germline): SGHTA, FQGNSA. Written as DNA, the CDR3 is TGTGCCAGCAGCAAGGCGGGCCTCGGGGAGCAGTTCTTC. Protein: CASSKAGLGEQFF.

The DNA for the CDR3 is TGCAGCGCGGGACACATCAATCAGCCCCAGCATTTT. Its translation is CSAGHINQPQHF. The chain has TRBV29-1 and TRBJ1-5, with D possibly TRBD1 on 6 matching bases. CDR1 is SQVTM and CDR2 is ANQGSEA in the germline V gene. This CDR3 contains 12 residues. Trimming removed 7 bases from V and 3 bases from J, with 10 bases in between.

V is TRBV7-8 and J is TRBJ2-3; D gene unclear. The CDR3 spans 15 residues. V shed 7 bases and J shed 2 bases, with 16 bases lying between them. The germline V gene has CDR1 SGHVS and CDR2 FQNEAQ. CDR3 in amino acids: CASTGLTGPTDTQYF. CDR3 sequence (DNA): TGTGCCAGCACCGGCTTGACTGGCCCCACAGATACGCAGTATTTT.

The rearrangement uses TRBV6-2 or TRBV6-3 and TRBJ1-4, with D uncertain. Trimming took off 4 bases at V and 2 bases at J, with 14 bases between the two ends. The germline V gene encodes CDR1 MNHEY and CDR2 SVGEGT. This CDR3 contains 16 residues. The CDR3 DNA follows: TGTGCCAGCAGTTCCCCTGAGGTGCCGACTAATGAAAAACTGTTTTTT. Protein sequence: CASSSPEVPTNEKLFF.

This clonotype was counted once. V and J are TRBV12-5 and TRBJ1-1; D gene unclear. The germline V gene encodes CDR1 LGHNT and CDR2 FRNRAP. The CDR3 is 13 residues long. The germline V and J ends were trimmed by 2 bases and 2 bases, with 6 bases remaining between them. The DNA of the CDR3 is TGTGCTAGTGGTTTGTCTCGCAACACTGAAGCTTTCTTT. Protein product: CASGLSRNTEAFF.

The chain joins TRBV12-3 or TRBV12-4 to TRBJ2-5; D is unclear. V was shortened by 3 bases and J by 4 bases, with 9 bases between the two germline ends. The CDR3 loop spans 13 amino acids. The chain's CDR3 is CASSFMGPETQYF. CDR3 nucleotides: TGTGCCAGCAGTTTCATGGGTCCAGAGACCCAGTACTTC.

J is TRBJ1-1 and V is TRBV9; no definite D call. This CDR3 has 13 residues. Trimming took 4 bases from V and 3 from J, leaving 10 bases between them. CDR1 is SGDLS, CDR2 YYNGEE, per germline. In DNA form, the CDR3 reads TGTGCCAGCAGCCTGATGGACGACACTGAAGCTTTCTTT. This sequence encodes CASSLMDDTEAFF. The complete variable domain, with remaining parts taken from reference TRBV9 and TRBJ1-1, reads DSGVTQTPKHLITATGQRVTLRCSPRSGDLSVYWYQQSLDQGLQFLIQYYNGEERAKGNILERFSAQQFPDLHSELNLSSLELGDSALYFCASSLMDDTEAFFGQGTRLTVV.

The CDR3 reads CASSLDLDTQYF. CDR3 bases: TGCGCCAGCAGCTTGGACCTAGATACGCAGTATTTT. This chain connects TRBV5-1 to TRBJ2-3, with D hard to call. The ends were cut back, 0 bases at V and 5 bases at J, with 4 bases in the middle. The length of the CDR3 is 12 residues. Germline assignment: CDR1 SGHRS and CDR2 YFSETQ.

In DNA, the CDR3 is TGTGCCACCAGCAAGGGGTACCGAAACGAGCAGTACTTC. Encoded protein: CATSKGYRNEQYF. The V gene is TRBV15, the J gene TRBJ2-7; D possibly corresponds to TRBD1 (5 bases). V was pared by 4 bases and J by 5 bases, with 12 bases between. The CDR3 covers 13 residues. Germline CDR1 is LNHNV and CDR2 is YYDKDF (reference sequence).

CDR3 loop: CAIGETSGRPYF. As DNA, the CDR3 is TGTGCCATCGGGGAGACTAGCGGGAGGCCTTACTTC. The chain employs TRBV10-3 and TRBJ2-7, with 13 bases aligning to TRBD2. After removal of 8 bases from V and 13 bases from J, the junction contained 8 bases not matched to a gene. CDR3 length: 12 residues. Germline CDR1 is ENHRY and CDR2 is SYGVKD.

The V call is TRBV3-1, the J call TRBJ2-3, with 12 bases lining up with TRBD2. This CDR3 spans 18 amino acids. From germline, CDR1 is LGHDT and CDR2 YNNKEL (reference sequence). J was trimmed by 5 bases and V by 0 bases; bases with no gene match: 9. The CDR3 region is CASSQERIGLAGRDTQYF. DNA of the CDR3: TGTGCCAGCAGCCAAGAACGGATCGGACTAGCGGGAAGAGATACGCAGTATTTT.

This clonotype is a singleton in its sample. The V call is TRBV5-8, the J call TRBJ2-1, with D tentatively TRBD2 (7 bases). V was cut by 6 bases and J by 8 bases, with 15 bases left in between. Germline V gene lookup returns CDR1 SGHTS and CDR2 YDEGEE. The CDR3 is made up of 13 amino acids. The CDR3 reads CASNRGGVHEQFF. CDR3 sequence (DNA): TGTGCCAGCAACCGCGGGGGCGTCCATGAGCAGTTCTTC.

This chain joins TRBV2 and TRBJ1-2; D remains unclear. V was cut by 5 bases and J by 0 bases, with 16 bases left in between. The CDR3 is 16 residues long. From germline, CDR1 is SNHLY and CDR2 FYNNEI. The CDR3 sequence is CASSPEDVPANYGYTF. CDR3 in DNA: TGTGCCAGCAGTCCTGAGGACGTTCCAGCTAACTATGGCTACACCTTC. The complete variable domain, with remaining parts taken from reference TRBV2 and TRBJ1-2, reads EPEVTQTPSHQVTQMGQEVILRCVPISNHLYFYWYRQILGQKVEFLVSFYNNEISEKSEIFDDQFSVERPDGSNFTLKIRSTKLEDSAMYFCASSPEDVPANYGYTFGSGTRLTVV.

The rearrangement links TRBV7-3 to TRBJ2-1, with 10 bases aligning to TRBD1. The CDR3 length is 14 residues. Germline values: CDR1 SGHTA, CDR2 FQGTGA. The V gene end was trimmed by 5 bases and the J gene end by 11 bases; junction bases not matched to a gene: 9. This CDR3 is CASSPTGGQGKQFF. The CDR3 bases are TGTGCCAGCAGCCCGACGGGGGGACAGGGGAAGCAGTTCTTC. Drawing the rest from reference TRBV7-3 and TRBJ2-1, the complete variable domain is GAGVSQTPSNKVTEKGKYVELRCDPISGHTALYWYRQSLGQGPEFLIYFQGTGAADDSGLPNDRFFAVRPEGSVSTLKIQRTERGDSAVYLCASSPTGGQGKQFFGPGTRLTVL.

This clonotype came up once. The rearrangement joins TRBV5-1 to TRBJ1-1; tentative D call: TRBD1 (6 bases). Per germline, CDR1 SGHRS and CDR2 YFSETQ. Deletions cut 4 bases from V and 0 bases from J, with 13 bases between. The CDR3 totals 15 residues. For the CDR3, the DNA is TGCGCCAGCAGCGGAAGAACAGGGCTGAACACTGAAGCTTTCTTT. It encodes CASSGRTGLNTEAFF. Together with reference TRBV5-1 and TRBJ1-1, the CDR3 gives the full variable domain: KAGVTQTPRYLIKTRGQQVTLSCSPISGHRSVSWYQQTPGQGLQFLFEYFSETQRNKGNFPGRFSGRQFSNSRSEMNVSTLELGDSALYLCASSGRTGLNTEAFFGQGTRLTVV.

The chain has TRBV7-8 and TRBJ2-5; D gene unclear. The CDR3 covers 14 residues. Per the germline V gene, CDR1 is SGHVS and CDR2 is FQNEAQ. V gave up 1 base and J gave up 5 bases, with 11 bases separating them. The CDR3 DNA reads TGTGCCAGCAGCTTAGAGTCTAGTTATGAGACCCAGTACTTC. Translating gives CASSLESSYETQYF.

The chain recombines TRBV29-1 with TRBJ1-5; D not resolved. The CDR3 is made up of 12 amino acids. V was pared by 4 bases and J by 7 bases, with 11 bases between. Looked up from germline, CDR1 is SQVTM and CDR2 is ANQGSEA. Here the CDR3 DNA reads TGCAGCGTTGCGGAAGCCGGACAGCCCCAGCATTTT. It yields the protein CSVAEAGQPQHF.

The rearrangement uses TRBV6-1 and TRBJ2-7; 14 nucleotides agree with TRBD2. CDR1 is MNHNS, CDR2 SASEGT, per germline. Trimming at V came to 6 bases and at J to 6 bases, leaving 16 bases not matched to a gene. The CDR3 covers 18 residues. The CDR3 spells CASSPTPGLAGGSSEQYF. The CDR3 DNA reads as TGTGCCAGCAGCCCAACCCCTGGACTAGCGGGAGGAAGTTCCGAGCAGTACTTC.

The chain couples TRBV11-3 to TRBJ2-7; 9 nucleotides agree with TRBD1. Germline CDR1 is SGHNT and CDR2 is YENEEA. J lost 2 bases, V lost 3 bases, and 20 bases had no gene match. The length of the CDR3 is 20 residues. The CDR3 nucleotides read TGTGCCAGCAGCTTTGGGGGGGGGTACAGGACAGGGGCGTCTACCTACGAGCAGTACTTC. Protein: CASSFGGGYRTGASTYEQYF.

CDR3 residues: CASSLRQTGGGYTF. Here the CDR3 DNA reads TGTGCCAGCAGCTTACGACAGACCGGCGGTGGCTACACCTTC. The chain uses TRBV13 and TRBJ1-2; weak D call: TRBD1 (5 bases). Germline values: CDR1 PRHDT, CDR2 FYEKMQ (reference sequence). Trimming shortened V by 2 bases and J by 7 bases, and 14 bases separated the two germline ends. The CDR3 consists of 14 residues.

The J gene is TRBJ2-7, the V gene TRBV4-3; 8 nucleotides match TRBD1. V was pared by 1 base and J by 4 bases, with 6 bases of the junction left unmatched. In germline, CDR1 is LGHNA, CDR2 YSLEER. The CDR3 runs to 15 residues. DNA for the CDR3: TGCGCCAGCAGCCAAGCGAGACAGGGGAGTTACGAGCAGTACTTC. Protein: CASSQARQGSYEQYF.

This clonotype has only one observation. CDR3 residues: CAAASGRTETQYF. In nucleotides, the CDR3 is TGTGCTGCAGCTAGCGGGAGAACAGAGACCCAGTACTTC. J is TRBJ2-5 and V is TRBV10-3; 10 nucleotides align to TRBD2. CDR3 length: 13 residues. Germline CDR1 and CDR2: ENHRY and SYGVKD.

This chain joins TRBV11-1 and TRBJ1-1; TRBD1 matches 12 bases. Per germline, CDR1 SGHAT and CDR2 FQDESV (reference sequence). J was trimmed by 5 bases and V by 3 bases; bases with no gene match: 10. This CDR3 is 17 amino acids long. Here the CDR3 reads CASSFRPGQGARTEAFF. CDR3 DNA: TGTGCCAGCAGCTTCAGACCGGGACAGGGGGCGCGGACTGAAGCTTTCTTT.